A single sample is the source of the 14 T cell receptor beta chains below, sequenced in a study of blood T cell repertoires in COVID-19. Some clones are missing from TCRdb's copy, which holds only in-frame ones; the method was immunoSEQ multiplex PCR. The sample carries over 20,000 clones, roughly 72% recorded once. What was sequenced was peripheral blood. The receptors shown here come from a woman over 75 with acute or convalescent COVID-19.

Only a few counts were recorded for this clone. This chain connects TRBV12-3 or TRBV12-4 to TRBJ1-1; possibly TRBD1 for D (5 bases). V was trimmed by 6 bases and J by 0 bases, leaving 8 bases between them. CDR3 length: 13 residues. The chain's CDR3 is CASRFRVNTEAFF. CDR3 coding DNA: TGTGCCAGCAGGTTCAGGGTGAACACTGAAGCTTTCTTT.

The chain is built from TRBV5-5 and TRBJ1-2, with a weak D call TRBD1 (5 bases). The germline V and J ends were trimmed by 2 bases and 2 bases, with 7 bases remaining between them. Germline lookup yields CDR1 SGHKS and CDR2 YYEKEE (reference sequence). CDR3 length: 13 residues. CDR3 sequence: CASSFGGNYGYTF. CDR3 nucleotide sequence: TGTGCCAGCAGCTTCGGGGGGAACTATGGCTACACCTTC.

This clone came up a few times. CDR3 DNA sequence: TGTGCCAGCAGTTTGTCGCCAGGGAAGACCCAGTACTTC. Its translation: CASSLSPGKTQYF. This rearrangement joins TRBV12-3 or TRBV12-4 to TRBJ2-5, with D perhaps TRBD1 (5 bases). V lost 3 bases and J 6 bases, leaving 11 bases between the germline ends. This CDR3 region has 13 residues.

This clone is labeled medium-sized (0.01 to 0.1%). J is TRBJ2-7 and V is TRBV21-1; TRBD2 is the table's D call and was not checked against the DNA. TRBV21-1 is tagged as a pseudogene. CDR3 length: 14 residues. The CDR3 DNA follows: TGTGCCAGCGACGGACTAGCGGGAGCTTACGAGCAGTACTTC. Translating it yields CASDGLAGAYEQYF.

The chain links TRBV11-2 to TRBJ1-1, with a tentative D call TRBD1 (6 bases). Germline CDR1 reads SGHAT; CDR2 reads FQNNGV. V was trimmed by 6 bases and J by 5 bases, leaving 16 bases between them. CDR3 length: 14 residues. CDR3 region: CASRPTGRGTEAFF. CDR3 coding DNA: TGTGCCAGCAGACCCACAGGGAGAGGAACTGAAGCTTTCTTT.

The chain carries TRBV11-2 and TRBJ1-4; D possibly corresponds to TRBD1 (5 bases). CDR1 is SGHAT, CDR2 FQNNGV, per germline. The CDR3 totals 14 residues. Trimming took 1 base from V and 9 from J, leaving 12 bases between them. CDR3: CASSLGAGKQKLFF. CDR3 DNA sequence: TGTGCCAGCAGCTTAGGGGCAGGGAAGCAAAAACTGTTTTTT.

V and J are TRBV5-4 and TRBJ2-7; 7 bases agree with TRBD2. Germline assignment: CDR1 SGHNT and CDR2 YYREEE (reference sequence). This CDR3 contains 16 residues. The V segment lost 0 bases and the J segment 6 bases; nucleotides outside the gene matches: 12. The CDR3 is CASSLAAASGAREQYF. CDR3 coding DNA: TGTGCCAGCAGCTTGGCGGCGGCTAGCGGTGCTCGCGAGCAGTACTTC.

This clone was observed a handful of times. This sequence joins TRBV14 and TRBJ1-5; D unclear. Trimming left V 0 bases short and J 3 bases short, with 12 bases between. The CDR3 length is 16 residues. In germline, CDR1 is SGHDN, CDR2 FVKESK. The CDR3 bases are TGTGCCAGCAGCCAAGATGTTGGGCCCCTCAATCAGCCCCAGCATTTT. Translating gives CASSQDVGPLNQPQHF. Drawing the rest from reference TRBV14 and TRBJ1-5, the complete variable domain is EAGVTQFPSHSVIEKGQTVTLRCDPISGHDNLYWYRRVMGKEIKFLLHFVKESKQDESGMPNNRFLAERTGGTYSTLKVQPAELEDSGVYFCASSQDVGPLNQPQHFGDGTRLSIL.

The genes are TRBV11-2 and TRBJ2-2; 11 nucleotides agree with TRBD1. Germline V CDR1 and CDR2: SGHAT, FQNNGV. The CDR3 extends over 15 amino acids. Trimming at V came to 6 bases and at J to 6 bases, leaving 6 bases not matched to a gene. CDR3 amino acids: CASRHPGQGAGELFF. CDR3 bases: TGTGCCAGCAGACATCCGGGACAGGGGGCCGGGGAGCTGTTTTTT.

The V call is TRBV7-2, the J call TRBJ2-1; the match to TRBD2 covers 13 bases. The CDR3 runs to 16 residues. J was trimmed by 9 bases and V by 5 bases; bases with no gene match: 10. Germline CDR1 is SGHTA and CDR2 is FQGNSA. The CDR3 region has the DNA TGTGCCAGCAGCCCCCGGACTAGCGGGGGTACAGGTGAGCAGTTCTTC. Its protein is CASSPRTSGGTGEQFF.

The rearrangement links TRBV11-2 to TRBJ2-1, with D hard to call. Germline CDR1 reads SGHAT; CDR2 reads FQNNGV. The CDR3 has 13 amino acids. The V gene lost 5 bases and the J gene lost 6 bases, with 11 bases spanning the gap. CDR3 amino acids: CASSLVISNEQFF. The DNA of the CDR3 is TGTGCCAGCAGCCTCGTAATTAGCAATGAGCAGTTCTTC.

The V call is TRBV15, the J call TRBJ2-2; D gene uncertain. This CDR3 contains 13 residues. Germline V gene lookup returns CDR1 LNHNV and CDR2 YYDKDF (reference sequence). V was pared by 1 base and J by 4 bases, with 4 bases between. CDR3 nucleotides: TGTGCCACCAGCAGAGCGTTCACCGGGGAGCTGTTTTTT. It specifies CATSRAFTGELFF.

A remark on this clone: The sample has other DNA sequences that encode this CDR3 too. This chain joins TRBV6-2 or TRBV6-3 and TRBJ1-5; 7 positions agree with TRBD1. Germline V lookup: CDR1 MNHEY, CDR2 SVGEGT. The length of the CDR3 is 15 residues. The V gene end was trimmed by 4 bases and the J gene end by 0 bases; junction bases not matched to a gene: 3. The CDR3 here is CASSSRQGSNQPQHF. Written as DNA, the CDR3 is TGTGCCAGCAGTTCTCGACAGGGTAGCAATCAGCCCCAGCATTTT.

The CDR3 loop is CATRDTYNSPLHF. The CDR3 bases are TGTGCCACCCGGGACACCTATAATTCACCCCTCCACTTT. The chain recombines TRBV19 with TRBJ1-6; D is perhaps TRBD1 (6 bases). With 10 bases removed from V and 2 bases from J, the gap between germline ends came to 9 bases. The CDR3 has 13 residues. Germline V gives CDR1 LNHDA, CDR2 SQIVND (reference sequence).